The clone carrying this TCR beta chain appeared many times. What it recognizes is unknown. The read ends 3 residues early relative to the CDR3; the germline J gene fills the gap. The data were obtained in a study of T cell clonality in common variable immunodeficiency. Study-level results: Reportedly, TCR beta sequences from common variable immunodeficiency showed fewer deletions and N-nucleotide insertions. CVID subjects showed higher TCRbeta clonality than healthy controls.

Here immunoSEQ multiplex PCR was the method, and the copy in TCRdb shows in-frame clones only, minus some. Listed for the sample are around 32,000 clones, none seen a single time. Donors gave roughly 5 to 8 ml heparinized peripheral whole blood. The V segment lost 9 bases and the J segment 6 bases; nucleotides outside the gene matches: 5. The CDR3 consists of 13 residues. Germline V gives CDR1 SNHLY, CDR2 FYNNEI. The gene calls are TRBV2 and TRBJ2-1, with 10 bases identical to TRBD1. Sequenced input: peripheral blood mononuclear cells. The TCR was taken from a human donor with common variable immunodeficiency. Here the CDR3 reads CARGTGATNEQFF. The sequenced part of the CDR3 DNA is TGTGCCAGGGGGACAGGGGCCACCAATGAG.